The 19 T cell receptor beta chains below all came from one sample that was sequenced in a study of identical twins. TCRdb fed the 5' RACE reads into MiXCR, producing one record per CDR3 protein. The sample includes 250,000 or so distinct CDR3 sequences, around 8.8% of them seen just once. The same data also contributed to another study, on yellow fever vaccine responses in identical twins.

Input material: CD8+ T cells sorted from blood. These receptor sequences come from a woman aged 18 to 35 in good health.

This clonotype has more than one count but fewer than ten. The V call is TRBV5-1, the J call TRBJ2-7; 7 bases match TRBD2. The germline V gene encodes CDR1 SGHRS and CDR2 YFSETQ. Trimming took 2 bases from V and 1 from J; bases not matched to a gene: 15. The CDR3 is made up of 18 amino acids. For the CDR3, the DNA is TGCGCCAGCAGCTTCTCCCTTGGGGGGGGAAGCGTTTCCTACGAGCAGTACTTC. Protein: CASSFSLGGGSVSYEQYF.

The V and J genes are TRBV6-2 or TRBV6-3 and TRBJ1-1; D uncertain. The CDR3 is 15 residues long. Germline CDR1 is MNHEY and CDR2 is SVGEGT. V was pared by 8 bases and J by 1 base, with 17 bases between. The CDR3 coding sequence is TGTGCCAGCCGGCCTTGGGAACCGCCGAACACTGAAGCTTTCTTT. It is translated as CASRPWEPPNTEAFF.

The chain employs TRBV5-1 and TRBJ2-2, with 12 bases lining up with TRBD2. V gave up 0 bases and J gave up 8 bases; unmatched junction bases: 8. The germline gives CDR1 SGHRS, CDR2 YFSETQ. The CDR3 is 17 residues long. In nucleotides, the CDR3 is TGCGCCAGCAGCTTGGGGACTAGCGGGACCTCGAGAGGGGAGCTGTTTTTT. It translates to CASSLGTSGTSRGELFF.

This clonotype appeared many times. This rearrangement joins TRBV12-5 to TRBJ2-7; D uncertain. Per the germline V gene, CDR1 is LGHNT and CDR2 is FRNRAP. This CDR3 has 16 amino acids. The V gene lost 1 base and the J gene lost 2 bases, with 15 bases spanning the gap. The CDR3 nucleotides are TGTGCTAGTGGTTTGGGCCCTAGAGATAGGACCTACGAGCAGTACTTC. Translated: CASGLGPRDRTYEQYF.

The chain joins TRBV10-3 to TRBJ2-2; D unclear. Germline lookup yields CDR1 ENHRY and CDR2 SYGVKD. V gave up 10 bases and J gave up 5 bases, with 20 bases separating them. This CDR3 has 15 residues. Here the CDR3 DNA reads TGTGCCAACCCACCCGGGCAGGCTAGAACCGGGGAGCTGTTTTTT. Its protein product is CANPPGQARTGELFF.

J is TRBJ2-1 and V is TRBV12-3 or TRBV12-4; D is possibly TRBD2 (5 bases). Between the trimmed V and J ends, which lost 6 bases and 8 bases, there was a span of 11 bases. This CDR3 region has 12 residues. Written as DNA, the CDR3 is TGTGCCAGCAGCAGACTACGAGATGAGCAGTTCTTC. Translating it yields CASSRLRDEQFF.

The chain has TRBV29-1 and TRBJ1-2, with D hard to call. Trimming shortened V by 0 bases and J by 4 bases, and 12 bases separated the two germline ends. Germline CDR1 is SQVTM and CDR2 is ANQGSEA. The CDR3 extends over 14 amino acids. CDR3 coding DNA: TGCAGCGTTGAAGAAAGTGGACGCAGCTATGGCTACACCTTC. Translating gives CSVEESGRSYGYTF.

In this sample, this clonotype turned up many times. The chain recombines TRBV7-2 with TRBJ2-3, with TRBD1 as a possible D gene (5 bases). The germline V gene has CDR1 SGHTA and CDR2 FQGNSA. The CDR3 extends over 15 amino acids. The V end lost 5 bases, the J end lost 5 bases, and 17 bases lay between the germline ends. The CDR3 here is CASSAFQGNGDTQYF. The CDR3 DNA reads as TGTGCCAGCAGCGCGTTCCAGGGTAACGGAGATACGCAGTATTTT.

This clonotype showed up many times. This chain joins TRBV4-3 and TRBJ2-3, with 9 positions matching TRBD2. The CDR3 is 16 amino acids. Looked up from germline, CDR1 is LGHNA and CDR2 is YSLEER. The V gene end was trimmed by 1 base and the J gene end by 3 bases; junction bases not matched to a gene: 5. Here the CDR3 reads CASSQALAGETDTQYF. The CDR3 DNA sequence: TGCGCCAGCAGCCAAGCTTTAGCGGGAGAGACAGATACGCAGTATTTT.

In this sample, this clonotype turned up a few times. The V call is TRBV3-1, the J call TRBJ1-1, with 9 bases that match TRBD1. Germline V gene sequence: CDR1 LGHDT, CDR2 YNNKEL (reference sequence). Trimming took 3 bases from V and 3 from J; bases not matched to a gene: 5. The CDR3 loop spans 15 amino acids. The CDR3 bases are TGTGCCAGCAGCCACCTGGGACAGGGAGACACTGAAGCTTTCTTT. Protein sequence: CASSHLGQGDTEAFF.

This clonotype was observed a handful of times. The rearrangement joins TRBV5-1 to TRBJ2-1, with D perhaps matching TRBD2 (5 bases). The germline V and J ends were trimmed by 5 bases and 6 bases, with 9 bases remaining between them. Germline CDR1 SGHRS, CDR2 YFSETQ. The CDR3 is made up of 12 amino acids. The CDR3 DNA reads as TGCGCCAGCAGTAACCTAGCCAATGAGCAGTTCTTC. Translation gives CASSNLANEQFF.

This clonotype was recorded many times. The rearrangement uses TRBV9 and TRBJ2-1; the D gene is possibly TRBD2 (6 bases). This CDR3 contains 15 residues. V was cut by 3 bases and J by 2 bases, with 12 bases left in between. Per the germline V gene, CDR1 is SGDLS and CDR2 is YYNGEE. The CDR3 nucleotides are TGTGCCAGCAGCGCCCGGGAGAAACCCTACAATGAGCAGTTCTTC. It encodes CASSAREKPYNEQFF.

This clonotype showed up just a few times. As DNA, the CDR3 is TGTGCCAGCGCCTTGGCGGGGGCCAGCTACAATGAGCAGTTCTTC. It specifies CASALAGASYNEQFF. The chain has TRBV11-1 and TRBJ2-1, with D perhaps TRBD2 (7 bases). This CDR3 spans 15 amino acids. The V gene's germline CDR1 is SGHAT and CDR2 FQDESV (reference sequence). The V end lost 8 bases, the J end lost 3 bases, and 17 bases lay between the germline ends.

This clonotype came up a few times. CDR3 coding DNA: TGTGCCAGCAGCTTAAACCCGGACAGGGGGTCCTACGAGCAGTACTTC. Its translation: CASSLNPDRGSYEQYF. V gene TRBV7-8 combines with J gene TRBJ2-7; 10 bases are shared with TRBD1. J gave up 1 base and V 2 bases, and 5 bases lay outside the gene matches. Germline V CDR1 and CDR2: SGHVS, FQNEAQ. The CDR3 covers 16 residues.

In this sample, this clonotype turned up many times. The chain has TRBV6-5 and TRBJ2-2; 8 bases align to TRBD2. The trim removed 0 bases at V and 1 base at J, leaving 1 base unmatched. This CDR3 has 16 amino acids. Germline assignment: CDR1 MNHEY and CDR2 SVGAGI. CDR3 sequence reads: CASSYSAGGNTGELFF. The DNA of the CDR3 is TGTGCCAGCAGTTACTCGGCGGGGGGGAACACCGGGGAGCTGTTTTTT.

This clonotype was observed a handful of times. V and J are TRBV5-6 and TRBJ2-1; TRBD2 aligns across 7 bases. V lost 1 base, J lost 10 bases, and 2 bases stayed unmatched. Germline V gene data show CDR1 as SGHDT and CDR2 as YYEEEE. The CDR3 has 12 amino acids. The CDR3 DNA follows: TGTGCCAGCAGCTTGCTACTAGCGGAGCAGTTCTTC. This gives the protein CASSLLLAEQFF.

The chain recombines TRBV11-1 with TRBJ2-7, with 10 nucleotides matching TRBD2. After removal of 4 bases from V and 3 bases from J, the junction contained 18 bases not matched to a gene. Germline V gene lookup returns CDR1 SGHAT and CDR2 FQDESV (reference sequence). The CDR3 is 19 amino acids. As DNA, the CDR3 is TGTGCCAGCAGCTCGGCAAGGCTAGCGGGGGACCTCCAATACTACGAGCAGTACTTC. Translating it yields CASSSARLAGDLQYYEQYF.

This clonotype was observed a handful of times. V gene TRBV7-9 combines with J gene TRBJ2-1; unclear D gene. V dropped 5 bases and J dropped 4 bases, with 12 bases sitting between them. The length of the CDR3 is 14 residues. Germline V gene lookup returns CDR1 SEHNR and CDR2 FQNEAQ (reference sequence). CDR3 protein: CASSQIPPYNEQFF. Written as DNA, the CDR3 is TGTGCCAGCAGCCAAATCCCCCCGTACAATGAGCAGTTCTTC.

This clonotype was counted a few times. V is TRBV12-3 or TRBV12-4 and J is TRBJ2-7; D perhaps matches TRBD2 (6 bases). The V end lost 5 bases, the J end lost 3 bases, and 20 bases lay between the germline ends. CDR3 size: 16 residues. In DNA form, the CDR3 reads TGTGCCAGCAGTAACCCCCCTGAGGCGGGATACTACGAGCAGTACTTC. It codes for CASSNPPEAGYYEQYF.